Listed below are T cell receptor beta chains from one sample, sequenced in a study of blood T cell repertoires in COVID-19. Sequencing used immunoSEQ multiplex PCR; TCRdb keeps in-frame clones, though not all of them. The repertoire holds 200,000 to 250,000 clones, with around 84% as singletons. Sequencing was performed on PBMCs or T cells enriched from blood (not recorded which). These receptors originate from a man aged 30 to 39 with acute COVID-19. Both conserved end residues are part of each CDR3. The order of the fields is V gene, J gene, clone size, CDR3 protein. Only part of the rows carry a size: once, few, many, or a class if the clone is expanded.

v_call: TRBV5-1; j_call: TRBJ2-2; clone_size: many; cdr3_aa: CASVTGGASGELFF
v_call: TRBV5-1; j_call: TRBJ1-1; clone_size: NA; cdr3_aa: CASSLGQGMNTEAFF
v_call: TRBV28; j_call: TRBJ1-3; clone_size: NA; cdr3_aa: CASSLIRGSGNTIYF
v_call: TRBV3-1/TRBV3-2; j_call: TRBJ1-6; clone_size: NA; cdr3_aa: CASSRTGDSPLHF
v_call: TRBV7-3; j_call: TRBJ1-1; clone_size: NA; cdr3_aa: CASSLGTGGTTEAFF
v_call: TRBV10-1; j_call: TRBJ2-3; clone_size: NA; cdr3_aa: CASSGLGRDTQYF
v_call: TRBV5-6; j_call: TRBJ1-2; clone_size: NA; cdr3_aa: CASRRDSFNYGYTF
v_call: TRBV19; j_call: TRBJ1-2; clone_size: many; cdr3_aa: CASSTGQGLNSNYGYTF
v_call: TRBV5-1; j_call: TRBJ2-6; clone_size: NA; cdr3_aa: CASSARGPGVSGANVLTF
v_call: TRBV3-1/TRBV3-2; j_call: TRBJ2-1; clone_size: NA; cdr3_aa: CASSQERGPYNEQFF
v_call: TRBV27; j_call: TRBJ1-2; clone_size: NA; cdr3_aa: CASSLSQGASGYTF
v_call: TRBV5-4; j_call: TRBJ2-3; clone_size: NA; cdr3_aa: CASSLRIGGTGTDTQYF
v_call: TRBV12-3/TRBV12-4; j_call: TRBJ1-1; clone_size: NA; cdr3_aa: CASGPSGNTEAFF
v_call: TRBV5-1; j_call: TRBJ2-1; clone_size: NA; cdr3_aa: CASSVGRAYNEQFF